This T cell receptor (beta chain) was identified during a study of blood T cell repertoires in COVID-19 (TCRdb year 2020). Looking at the study overall: The collaborator samples originated in the United States, Italy and Spain and spanned the acute and convalescent phases of COVID-19. The material from the prospective study consisted of cDNA or gDNA derived from T cells, B-cell-depleted T cells, or PBMCs. Subjects who had been exposed to COVID-19, were actively infected with it, or had recovered from it provided the deeply sampled blood TCRbeta repertoires that made up the dataset. A freely available public database, intended as a resource for researchers studying the immune response to SARS-CoV-2, is where the repertoires were released. The samples were drawn from two sources: the first 160 participants of the ongoing ImmuneRACE study, and fewer than 1,500 subjects contributed by 6 global collaborators. The sample metadata nearly always contained a de-identified subject ID, COVID-19 status, age in years and sex. Where available, HLA class I and class II types were obtained from metadata supplied by the sample provider rather than from assay-based typing.

The germline V gene provides CDR1 SGHRS and CDR2 YFSETQ. From the cysteine up to the phenylalanine, the CDR3 has a length of 16 residues. Only the CDR3 DNA stays, 48 bases, in frame from base 1. Ends trimmed: V by 0 bases, J by 5 bases; bases unmatched to a gene: 7. Findings and caveats that apply to the study as a whole: How much clinical and demographic metadata was included differed by source and by participant, and the metadata was provided uncurated.

As regards this clone: No antigen is known for it. No base quality information exists; no much larger clone differs at one position.

TCRbeta CDR3 regions were amplified from genomic DNA using the immunoSEQ Assay, a bias-controlled multiplex PCR. On the authors' methods: Nucleated cell counts per sample were estimated from amplification of reference gene primers within the assay. To quantify the absolute abundance of each unique TCRbeta CDR3 rearrangement, sequence reads were collapsed and filtered. Productive Simpson clonality was computed per sample as the square root of Simpson's diversity index over productive rearrangements. The table comes from immuneACCESS by way of TCRdb, which keeps in-frame sequences with V and J called. Part of the clones is missing from these tables; in studies checked, under half for an unresolved V gene and the rest for unknown reasons. V, J and clone size reflect that table, while D and trimming were determined from the DNA. For this sample there are around 340,000 clones; approximately 90% appear just once. The ten most abundant clones make up under 5% of the sample.

In Seattle, one collaborating source enrolled patients while the infection was active and tracked those patients longitudinally over the course of disease. The collaborating institutions used their own protocols to collect whole blood in K2EDTA tubes. For TCRbeta analysis, collaborator samples were shipped as frozen whole blood, as isolated PBMCs, or as DNA extracted from either sample type. Rearrangement joined TRBV5-1 to TRBJ2-1; TRBD2 aligns with 8 central bases. The sequence was collected from a woman aged 55-70 years with COVID-19, enrolled during active disease. Sequenced sample: peripheral blood. The DNA reads as follows: TGCGCCAGCAGCTTGGAAGGTAGCGGGGACCACAATGAGCAGTTCTTC. Translated, it reads CASSLEGSGDHNEQFF.